These T cell receptor beta chains were read from a single sample in a study of T cells after yellow fever vaccination. TCRdb re-called the 5' RACE reads through MiXCR, storing one row per CDR3 protein. The sample carries 350,000 to 450,000 distinct CDR3 sequences, approximately 18% recorded once. The sequencing used PBMCs, collected before the yellow fever booster vaccination. The receptor source for this set is a young man who received the YFV17D yellow fever vaccine. Each CDR3 is given with its conserved first and last residue. A D gene is named only where the DNA matches it firmly. Rows may omit the clone size; those that give it use once, few, many or a size class.

V gene	clone size	J gene	D gene	CDR3 protein	CDR3 DNA
TRBV19	.	TRBJ2-5	.	CASSIRAGQETQYF	TGTGCCAGTAGTATCCGGGCAGGTCAAGAGACCCAGTACTTC
TRBV12-3/TRBV12-4	few	TRBJ1-5	TRBD1	CASSTGSPTAQHF	TGTGCCAGCTCGACAGGGAGCCCAACGGCCCAGCATTTT
TRBV29-1	many	TRBJ2-5	.	CSVIGKYQETQYF	TGCAGCGTCATCGGGAAGTACCAAGAGACCCAGTACTTC
TRBV12-3/TRBV12-4	many	TRBJ2-4	TRBD1	CASSRDSTLQYF	TGTGCCAGCAGCCGGGACAGTACCCTTCAGTACTTC
TRBV20-1	.	TRBJ2-3	TRBD1	CSAKGQGTDTQYF	TGCAGTGCTAAGGGACAGGGTACAGATACGCAGTATTTT
TRBV5-5	few	TRBJ2-3	TRBD1	CASSSGQILTDTQYF	TGTGCCAGCAGCTCGGGACAGATATTAACAGATACGCAGTATTTT
TRBV27	.	TRBJ2-1	.	CASSIRTVSYNEQFF	TGTGCCAGCAGTATTAGGACGGTGTCCTACAATGAGCAGTTCTTC
TRBV20-1	.	TRBJ1-2	TRBD1	CSARNPTGTVSYGYTF	TGCAGTGCTAGGAACCCGACAGGGACGGTCAGCTATGGCTACACCTTC
TRBV3-1	.	TRBJ2-5	TRBD2	CASSRGVGGGKETQYF	TGTGCCAGCAGCCGAGGGGTTGGCGGGGGGAAAGAGACCCAGTACTTC
TRBV4-2	few	TRBJ2-5	.	CASSQDVWSAETQYF	TGTGCCAGCAGCCAAGACGTTTGGTCGGCAGAGACCCAGTACTTC
TRBV5-1	.	TRBJ1-1	.	CASSGQGIGTEAFF	TGCGCCAGCAGCGGCCAGGGAATTGGGACTGAAGCTTTCTTT
TRBV7-9	.	TRBJ1-3	.	CASSLGSGGSTIYF	TGTGCCAGCAGCTTAGGTTCCGGGGGAAGCACCATATATTTT
TRBV12-3/TRBV12-4	few	TRBJ2-1	TRBD2	CASTGGRGEQFF	TGTGCCAGCACCGGGGGGAGGGGTGAGCAGTTCTTC
TRBV19	few	TRBJ2-6	.	CASIDRSGANVLTF	TGTGCCAGTATCGACAGATCTGGGGCCAACGTCCTGACTTTC
TRBV5-3	.	TRBJ2-7	.	CARLSCEQYF	TGTGCCAGACTCTCCTGCGAGCAGTACTTC
TRBV20-1	few	TRBJ2-5	TRBD1	CSASIFGQATGETQYF	TGCAGTGCTAGCATTTTTGGACAGGCCACGGGGGAGACCCAGTACTTC
TRBV2	.	TRBJ2-1	.	CATRSYNEQFF	TGTGCCACCAGATCCTACAATGAGCAGTTCTTC
TRBV6-4	few	TRBJ2-3	.	CASSQQDTDTQYF	TGTGCCAGCAGTCAACAGGACACAGATACGCAGTATTTT
TRBV19	.	TRBJ1-4	.	CASRDTFEKLFF	TGTGCCAGTAGGGACACCTTTGAAAAACTGTTTTTT
TRBV6-2/TRBV6-3	.	TRBJ1-1	.	CASSYDRSNMAFF	TGTGCCAGCAGTTACGATCGCTCGAATATGGCTTTCTTT
TRBV4-2	few	TRBJ1-1	.	CASSQMGQGTEAFF	TGTGCCAGCAGCCAAATGGGGCAGGGCACTGAAGCTTTCTTT
TRBV7-3	many	TRBJ1-1	.	CASSGGADTEAFF	TGTGCCAGTTCGGGGGGGGCTGACACTGAAGCTTTCTTT
TRBV4-3	.	TRBJ1-2	.	CASSQVVGGGYTF	TGCGCCAGCAGCCAAGTTGTGGGGGGTGGCTACACCTTC
TRBV7-2	once	TRBJ2-3	TRBD2	CASTPRWSGGPSTDTQYF	TGTGCCAGCACCCCACGGTGGAGCGGGGGCCCTAGCACAGATACGCAGTATTTT
TRBV5-5	many	TRBJ2-1	.	CASSFILTVSGPAWVNEQFF	TGTGCCAGCAGCTTTATCCTCACGGTATCGGGTCCAGCGTGGGTCAATGAGCAGTTCTTC
TRBV9	.	TRBJ2-3	TRBD2	CASSVLAGAADTQYF	TGTGCCAGCAGCGTCCTAGCGGGGGCCGCAGATACGCAGTATTTT
TRBV29-1	.	TRBJ2-5	TRBD1	CSVTSGTETQETQYF	TGCAGCGTAACGTCCGGGACAGAGACCCAAGAGACCCAGTACTTC
TRBV18	.	TRBJ1-1	TRBD1	CASSLLRDSHEAFF	TGTGCCAGCTCACTGCTCCGGGACAGCCATGAAGCTTTCTTT
TRBV6-5	.	TRBJ2-7	TRBD1	CASRKEDRGLYEQYF	TGTGCCAGCAGGAAAGAAGACAGGGGGCTTTACGAGCAGTACTTC
TRBV6-2/TRBV6-3	.	TRBJ2-3	.	CASSQGRGPDTQYF	TGTGCCAGCAGCCAGGGGAGGGGGCCAGATACGCAGTATTTT
TRBV9	.	TRBJ1-6	.	CASSVGAPGNNSPLHF	TGTGCCAGCAGCGTAGGCGCGCCAGGGAATAATTCACCCCTCCACTTT
TRBV30	few	TRBJ2-3	.	CAWSSGSTDTQYF	TGTGCCTGGAGTTCAGGGAGCACAGATACGCAGTATTTT
TRBV6-5	few	TRBJ2-1	.	CASSQGRVGEQFF	TGTGCCAGCAGTCAGGGACGAGTCGGAGAGCAGTTCTTC
TRBV7-2	.	TRBJ1-4	.	CASSLGPQGGKLFF	TGTGCCAGCAGCTTAGGCCCACAGGGAGGAAAACTGTTTTTT
TRBV27	.	TRBJ1-6	.	CASSLSSKGDSPLHF	TGTGCCAGCAGTTTAAGTTCCAAGGGGGATTCACCCCTCCACTTT
TRBV5-1	.	TRBJ2-7	TRBD2	CASSYSGVSYEQYF	TGCGCCAGCAGCTATAGCGGGGTCTCCTACGAGCAGTACTTC